This T cell receptor (beta chain) originates from a study of blood T cell repertoires in COVID-19. Study-wide background: The samples span acute and convalescent COVID-19 from the United States, Italy and Spain. The cDNA or gDNA used as material had been derived from T cells, B-cell-depleted T cells, or PBMCs.

The authors' processing: The assay estimated nucleated cells by amplifying reference gene primers. Profiled with immunoSEQ multiplex PCR; TCRdb holds only in-frame clones, not every one. From that table come the V and J calls and clone size; the DNA was used to work out D and trimming. This repertoire shows tens of thousands of clones, about 85% found once; its top ten account for over 5%. The sample holds one count of this clone. This sequence was found in a man aged 55 to 69 with active COVID-19. The sequenced material came from peripheral blood.

The CDR3 sequence: CASSETGSYEQYF. CDR3 in DNA: TGCGCCAGCAGTGAGACAGGGTCTTACGAGCAGTACTTC. The rearrangement joins TRBV10-2 to TRBJ2-7; possible D gene TRBD1, 6 bases. Trimming cost V 2 bases and J 4 bases, with 9 bases left between them. CDR1 and CDR2 from the germline V gene are WSHSY and SAAADI. The CDR3 consists of 13 residues.